These 24 T cell receptor beta chains were sequenced from one sample in a study of OX40 agonist ivuxolimab in advanced cancers. Using immunoSEQ multiplex PCR, the repertoire was profiled, and TCRdb retains in-frame clones only, with some absent. The sample contains 55,000 to 75,000 clones, 75% to 90% of which appear only once. Material: CD4+ or CD8+ T cells sorted from blood, obtained in a trial of the OX40 agonist ivuxolimab. These TCRs come from an adult with an advanced solid tumor such as melanoma, head and neck, liver or kidney cancer.

The V and J genes are TRBV20-1 and TRBJ2-3; D remains unclear. Germline CDR1 DFQATT, CDR2 SNEGSKA (reference sequence). V lost 6 bases, J lost 6 bases, and 7 bases lay in between. CDR3 length equals 10 residues. The CDR3 reads CSAQKDTQYF. The CDR3 coding sequence is TGCAGTGCCCAAAAGGATACGCAGTATTTT.

The chain uses TRBV11-2 and TRBJ1-3; D remains ambiguous. CDR1 SGHAT and CDR2 FQNNGV come from the germline V gene. Trimming cost V 6 bases and J 0 bases, with 6 bases left between them. The CDR3 runs to 13 residues. The chain's CDR3 is CASSQISGNTIYF. CDR3 nucleotide sequence: TGTGCCAGCAGTCAGATCTCTGGAAACACCATATATTTT.

The V gene is TRBV5-6, the J gene TRBJ2-1, with 7 bases matching TRBD1. The CDR3 runs to 15 residues. Germline-derived CDR1 and CDR2 are SGHDT and YYEEEE. V was pared by 3 bases and J by 4 bases, with 7 bases of the junction left unmatched. CDR3 DNA: TGTGCCAGCAGCTCCCCCGGGACAGTTTACAATGAGCAGTTCTTC. Translating it yields CASSSPGTVYNEQFF.

The rearrangement links TRBV5-8 to TRBJ1-6; no reliable D call. This CDR3 contains 18 residues. The V end lost 0 bases, the J end lost 1 base, and 14 bases lay between the germline ends. The germline gives CDR1 SGHTS, CDR2 YDEGEE. The CDR3 coding sequence is TGTGCCAGCAGCTTGGGGACTGGGAAGGGATCCTATAATTCACCCCTCCACTTT. Its protein product is CASSLGTGKGSYNSPLHF.

This chain uses TRBV28 with TRBJ1-2; D unclear. Trimming removed 2 bases at V and 4 bases at J, with 8 bases between. The CDR3 has 13 residues. CDR1 and CDR2 (germline): MDHEN, SYDVKM. The CDR3 region is CASSLAQVYGYTF. The CDR3 nucleotides read TGTGCCAGCAGTTTAGCCCAGGTCTATGGCTACACCTTC.

This clone has a single count. This rearrangement joins TRBV7-9 to TRBJ1-5; tentative D call: TRBD1 (6 bases). This CDR3 has 16 residues. CDR1 is SEHNR and CDR2 is FQNEAQ in the germline V gene (reference sequence). The V and J ends lost 4 bases and 2 bases respectively, with 15 bases between them. This CDR3 reads CASSSSLGAGNQPQHF. Written as DNA, the CDR3 is TGTGCCAGCAGCTCCTCTTTGGGGGCAGGCAATCAGCCCCAGCATTTT.

V is TRBV19 and J is TRBJ2-5, with 8 bases identical to TRBD1. Germline CDR1 is LNHDA and CDR2 is SQIVND (reference sequence). The ends lost 6 bases at V and 1 base at J; junction bases unmatched: 1. The CDR3 totals 13 residues. The DNA of the CDR3 is TGTGCCAGTAGCGGACAGGGCCAAGAGACCCAGTACTTC. Translating gives CASSGQGQETQYF.

This CDR3 reads CASSRREDYGYTF. Written as DNA, the CDR3 is TGTGCCAGCAGCCGCCGGGAGGACTATGGCTACACCTTC. The rearrangement uses TRBV6-6 and TRBJ1-2; D is undetermined. Germline CDR1 is MNHNY and CDR2 is SVGAGI (reference sequence). The CDR3 is 13 residues long. The ends were cut back, 6 bases at V and 3 bases at J, with 11 bases in the middle.

This chain connects TRBV7-3 to TRBJ2-2; 13 bases align to TRBD2. The CDR3 spans 17 residues. J was trimmed by 7 bases and V by 1 base; bases with no gene match: 6. Germline V CDR1 and CDR2: SGHTA, FQGTGA. The CDR3 protein is CASSLIGLAGAVGELFF. As DNA, the CDR3 is TGTGCCAGCAGCTTAATTGGACTAGCGGGAGCCGTCGGGGAGCTGTTTTTT.

This sequence joins TRBV4-1 and TRBJ2-1; 12 bases are a match to TRBD2. Losses at the gene ends were 5 bases for V and 4 bases for J; bases not matched to a gene: 0. The CDR3 sequence is 14 residues long. Germline CDR1 MGHRA, CDR2 YSYEKL. CDR3 nucleotide sequence: TGCGCCAGCAGCGGACTAGCGGGGTACAATGAGCAGTTCTTC. Residues: CASSGLAGYNEQFF.

The J gene is TRBJ1-2, the V gene TRBV19; TRBD1 is a possible D gene (6 bases). CDR1 LNHDA and CDR2 SQIVND come from the germline V gene (reference sequence). Trimming cost V 3 bases and J 0 bases, with 14 bases left between them. This CDR3 spans 16 amino acids. CDR3 loop: CASSMGRGPPNYGYTF. The CDR3, as DNA: TGTGCCAGTAGTATGGGCAGGGGCCCTCCTAACTATGGCTACACCTTC.

This clone was detected once. V and J are TRBV30 and TRBJ2-2; 8 nucleotides align to TRBD2. J was trimmed by 5 bases and V by 4 bases; bases with no gene match: 9. From germline, CDR1 is GTSNPN and CDR2 SVGIG (reference sequence). The CDR3 is made up of 15 amino acids. The CDR3: CAWIISGSITGELFF. The CDR3 DNA reads TGTGCCTGGATTATAAGCGGGAGTATAACCGGGGAGCTGTTTTTT.

This clone was seen only a few times. The chain recombines TRBV7-9 with TRBJ2-7; 7 bases map to TRBD1. Germline-derived CDR1 and CDR2 are SEHNR and FQNEAQ (reference sequence). The V gene end was trimmed by 2 bases and the J gene end by 3 bases; junction bases not matched to a gene: 4. CDR3 length equals 14 residues. The CDR3, as DNA: TGTGCCAGCAGCTTATCGACAGGGCTCTACGAGCAGTACTTC. It codes for CASSLSTGLYEQYF.

The chain is built from TRBV5-1 and TRBJ1-2; 9 nucleotides match TRBD1. The V segment lost 3 bases and the J segment 6 bases; nucleotides outside the gene matches: 6. CDR3 length: 14 amino acids. Germline V gives CDR1 SGHRS, CDR2 YFSETQ. The DNA of the CDR3 is TGCGCCAGCAGCTCGTTTACAGGGGGCCATGGCTACACCTTC. The encoded protein is CASSSFTGGHGYTF.

This clone is a singleton in its sample. The chain couples TRBV19 to TRBJ2-2; either TRBD1 or TRBD2 may fit D (5 bases each). The CDR3 contains 15 residues. Germline values: CDR1 LNHDA, CDR2 SQIVND (reference sequence). Trimming stripped 2 bases from V and 7 bases from J, with 14 bases between. This CDR3 is CASSIRDGVFGELFF. The CDR3 DNA is TGTGCCAGTAGTATAAGGGACGGGGTATTCGGGGAGCTGTTTTTT.

This chain connects TRBV30 to TRBJ2-3, with 7 bases fitting TRBD2. There are 15 residues in the CDR3. Germline trimming cut 5 bases from V and 10 bases from J; bases unmatched to any gene: 18. CDR1 is GTSNPN and CDR2 is SVGIG in the germline V gene (reference sequence). The CDR3 bases are TGTGCCTGGCAACCTGGGACTACGGGAGGCGGTTCGCAGTATTTT. Protein product: CAWQPGTTGGGSQYF.

The chain joins TRBV19 to TRBJ2-1, with 8 bases matching TRBD2. Trimming took 3 bases from V and 5 from J; bases not matched to a gene: 6. The CDR3 is made up of 15 amino acids. The V gene's germline CDR1 is LNHDA and CDR2 SQIVND (reference sequence). CDR3 sequence: CASSILTSGDNEQFF. CDR3 in DNA: TGTGCCAGTAGTATCCTCACTAGCGGTGACAATGAGCAGTTCTTC.

The chain is built from TRBV10-3 and TRBJ2-2; TRBD1 is a possible D gene (6 bases). The CDR3 consists of 11 residues. The V and J ends lost 8 bases and 6 bases respectively, with 7 bases between them. Germline CDR1 and CDR2: ENHRY and SYGVKD. The CDR3 nucleotides are TGTGCCATCGAGGGGGCCGGGGAGCTGTTTTTT. Translation: CAIEGAGELFF.

The V call is TRBV6-1, the J call TRBJ1-2, with D tentatively TRBD1 (6 bases). Germline loops: CDR1 MNHNS, CDR2 SASEGT. This CDR3 comprises 11 residues. V was shortened by 5 bases and J by 8 bases, with 9 bases between the two germline ends. The CDR3 protein is CASSRGLGYTF. The CDR3 coding sequence is TGTGCCAGCAGTCGGGGGCTAGGCTACACCTTC.

The V and J genes are TRBV30 and TRBJ1-3, with D unresolved. Germline CDR1 and CDR2: GTSNPN and SVGIG (reference sequence). CDR3 length: 16 residues. The V and J ends lost 3 bases and 0 bases respectively, with 15 bases between them. CDR3 residues: CAWRGGRVISGNTIYF. CDR3 coding DNA: TGTGCCTGGAGGGGTGGCAGAGTGATCTCTGGAAACACCATATATTTT.

V is TRBV5-1 and J is TRBJ2-5, with D possibly TRBD1 on 7 matching bases. The CDR3 consists of 15 residues. The V gene lost 0 bases and the J gene lost 5 bases, with 14 bases spanning the gap. Germline values: CDR1 SGHRS, CDR2 YFSETQ. The CDR3 DNA reads as TGCGCCAGCAGCTTGGGGGGCGCAGGGGGGGAGACCCAGTACTTC. Translating it yields CASSLGGAGGETQYF.

The chain is built from TRBV28 and TRBJ2-2, with D tentatively TRBD1 or TRBD2 (7 bases each). The CDR3 has 14 residues. V was clipped by 4 bases and J by 7 bases, with 13 bases between them. The V gene's germline CDR1 is MDHEN and CDR2 SYDVKM. Here the CDR3 DNA reads TGTGCCAGCAGTTCTCAGGGGGAGGGCGGGGAGCTGTTTTTT. Protein product: CASSSQGEGGELFF.

V usage is TRBV14 and J usage is TRBJ1-2; D gene uncertain. Germline CDR1 is SGHDN and CDR2 is FVKESK. The CDR3 loop spans 14 amino acids. The germline V and J ends were trimmed by 1 base and 4 bases, with 10 bases remaining between them. The CDR3 here is CASSQVSGSYGYTF. DNA for the CDR3: TGTGCCAGCAGCCAAGTGTCGGGTTCCTATGGCTACACCTTC.

This chain joins TRBV29-1 and TRBJ2-3; 8 bases agree with TRBD1. V was pared by 3 bases and J by 2 bases, with 10 bases of the junction left unmatched. Germline assignment: CDR1 SQVTM and CDR2 ANQGSEA. This CDR3 contains 16 residues. The CDR3 DNA follows: TGCAGCGTTGATCGGGGACAGGAATCTCCCACAGATACGCAGTATTTT. It yields the protein CSVDRGQESPTDTQYF.